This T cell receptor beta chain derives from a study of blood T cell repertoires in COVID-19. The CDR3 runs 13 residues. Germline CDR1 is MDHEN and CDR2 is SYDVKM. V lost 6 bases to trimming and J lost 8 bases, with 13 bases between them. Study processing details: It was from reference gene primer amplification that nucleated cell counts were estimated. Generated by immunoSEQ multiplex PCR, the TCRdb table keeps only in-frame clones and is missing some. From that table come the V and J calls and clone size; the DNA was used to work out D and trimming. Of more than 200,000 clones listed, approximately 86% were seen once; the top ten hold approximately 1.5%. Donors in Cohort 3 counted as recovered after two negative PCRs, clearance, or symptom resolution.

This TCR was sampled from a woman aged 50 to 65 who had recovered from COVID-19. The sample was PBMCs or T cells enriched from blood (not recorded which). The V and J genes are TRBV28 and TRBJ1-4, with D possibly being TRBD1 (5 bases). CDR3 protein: CASRGPGEEKLFF. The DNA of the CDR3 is TGTGCCAGCAGGGGGCCGGGGGAGGAAAAACTGTTTTTT.